This T cell receptor beta chain comes out of a study of PD-1 blockade in classical Hodgkin lymphoma. General observations from the study: Compared with baseline, CD4+ but not CD8+ TCR diversity had risen significantly by C4D1. Patients were excluded if nivolumab began under 1 year after ASCT (the autologous transplant).

A note on this clone: The antigen remains unidentified.

TCRdb keeps only in-frame clones here, not all; method: immunoSEQ multiplex PCR. The sample yields approximately 96,000 clones, 85% to 95% seen once. Unmatched junction bases numbered 8, after V lost 6 bases and J lost 3 bases. Per the germline V gene, CDR1 is WNHNN and CDR2 is SYGVQD (reference sequence). The CDR3 is made up of 14 amino acids. Time point meaning: cycle 4 day 1 (C4D1), after 6 weeks of nivolumab. All patients experienced relapse after autologous stem cell transplantation, and brentuximab vedotin exposure was variable. The chain uses TRBV10-1 and TRBJ2-7, with 7 bases identical to TRBD1. The clonotype comes from a human donor with classical Hodgkin lymphoma. The sequencing used peripheral blood mononuclear cells (PBMCs), collected before the fourth cycle of nivolumab. The CDR3 region is CASSRGQAIYEQYF. In DNA, the CDR3 is TGCGCCAGCAGCCGCGGACAGGCGATCTACGAGCAGTACTTC.